Listed below are T cell receptor beta chains from one sample, sequenced in a study of shared clonotypes between healthy human individuals. Some clones are missing from TCRdb's copy, which holds only in-frame ones; the method was immunoSEQ multiplex PCR. The sample has roughly 590,000 clones, roughly 95% seen once. Material: naive CD8+ T cells sorted from blood. These receptors all stem from a woman aged 25 to 39 in good health. Both conserved end residues are part of each CDR3. The D gene is left open where the match is weak. Expanded clones are given a class, and other clones once, few, many or no size at all.

j_call: TRBJ1-2; v_call: TRBV28; clone_size: few; d_call: TRBD1; cdr3_aa: CASSIDRGGGYTF
j_call: TRBJ2-3; v_call: TRBV19; clone_size: -; d_call: TRBD2; cdr3_aa: CASSRLAASTDTQYF
j_call: TRBJ1-2; v_call: TRBV29-1; clone_size: -; d_call: -; cdr3_aa: CSVGEGYRDTSYSYTF
j_call: TRBJ2-1; v_call: TRBV27; clone_size: -; d_call: TRBD2; cdr3_aa: CASSGELARTYNEQFF
j_call: TRBJ2-7; v_call: TRBV27; clone_size: -; d_call: TRBD1; cdr3_aa: CASSLGQGFNEQYF
j_call: TRBJ2-3; v_call: TRBV9; clone_size: -; d_call: TRBD2; cdr3_aa: CASSLPGTSRRTDTQYF
j_call: TRBJ2-2; v_call: TRBV28; clone_size: once; d_call: TRBD2; cdr3_aa: CASSLSRGAGDSGELFF
j_call: TRBJ2-3; v_call: TRBV28; clone_size: -; d_call: TRBD1; cdr3_aa: CASDQTGVSTDTQYF
j_call: TRBJ1-1; v_call: TRBV6-1; clone_size: -; d_call: TRBD1; cdr3_aa: CASSESLGQETYNTEAFF
j_call: TRBJ1-2; v_call: TRBV29-1; clone_size: -; d_call: -; cdr3_aa: CSAQGYSNYGYTF
j_call: TRBJ1-3; v_call: TRBV5-6; clone_size: -; d_call: -; cdr3_aa: CASSFRLSGNTIYF
j_call: TRBJ1-4; v_call: TRBV9; clone_size: -; d_call: -; cdr3_aa: CASSVSLGDPNEKLFF
j_call: TRBJ2-7; v_call: TRBV19; clone_size: -; d_call: -; cdr3_aa: CARKRAREASSYEQYF
j_call: TRBJ2-3; v_call: TRBV4-1; clone_size: -; d_call: -; cdr3_aa: CASSQNSGEADTQYF
j_call: TRBJ2-3; v_call: TRBV4-1; clone_size: -; d_call: TRBD2; cdr3_aa: CASSQEPTRLAGGDTQYF
j_call: TRBJ1-5; v_call: TRBV6-6; clone_size: -; d_call: -; cdr3_aa: CASSNRQRNQPQHF
j_call: TRBJ2-4; v_call: TRBV4-1; clone_size: -; d_call: -; cdr3_aa: CASSQEDHIKRAKNIQYF
j_call: TRBJ2-4; v_call: TRBV2; clone_size: once; d_call: -; cdr3_aa: CASSEPDLAKNIQYF
j_call: TRBJ1-5; v_call: TRBV2; clone_size: -; d_call: -; cdr3_aa: CASSWDLNQPQHF
j_call: TRBJ1-4; v_call: TRBV6-5; clone_size: -; d_call: -; cdr3_aa: CASSYGVGEQKLFF
j_call: TRBJ1-2; v_call: TRBV27; clone_size: -; d_call: TRBD1; cdr3_aa: CASSPGQGYGYTF
j_call: TRBJ2-5; v_call: TRBV7-9; clone_size: few; d_call: -; cdr3_aa: CASSFSGAGETQYF
j_call: TRBJ2-7; v_call: TRBV7-9; clone_size: -; d_call: -; cdr3_aa: CASSLAHGTKPYEQYF
j_call: TRBJ1-5; v_call: TRBV7-9; clone_size: few; d_call: TRBD1; cdr3_aa: CASSLGAAGGFNQPQHF
j_call: TRBJ2-7; v_call: TRBV7-9; clone_size: -; d_call: -; cdr3_aa: CASSFASGDLAYYEQYF
j_call: TRBJ2-7; v_call: TRBV27; clone_size: -; d_call: -; cdr3_aa: CASSLWPSSYEQYF
j_call: TRBJ2-1; v_call: TRBV19; clone_size: -; d_call: -; cdr3_aa: CASSLLTGSSYNEQFF